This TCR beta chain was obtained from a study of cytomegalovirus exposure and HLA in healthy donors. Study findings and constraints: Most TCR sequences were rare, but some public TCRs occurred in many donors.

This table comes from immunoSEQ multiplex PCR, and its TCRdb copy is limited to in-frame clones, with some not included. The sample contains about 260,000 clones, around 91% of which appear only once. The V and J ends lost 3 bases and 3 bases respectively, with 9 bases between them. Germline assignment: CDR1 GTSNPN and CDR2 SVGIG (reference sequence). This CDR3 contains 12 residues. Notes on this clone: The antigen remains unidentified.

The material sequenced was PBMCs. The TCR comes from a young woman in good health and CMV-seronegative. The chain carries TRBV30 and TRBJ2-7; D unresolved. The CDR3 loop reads CAWRLGIYEQYF. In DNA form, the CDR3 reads TGTGCCTGGAGGCTGGGGATCTACGAGCAGTACTTC.